Detailed here is one T cell receptor beta chain. Its antigen is unknown. This record belongs to a study of blood T cells in healthy people across ages. Study outcomes and limitations: The unknown donor CMV status may have confounded expanded clonotype changes. Measured against age, TCR beta diversity per million T cells decreased in a roughly linear manner.

Then a second PCR, running about 6 to 12 cycles, was carried out with a sample-barcoded 5' primer and a J-beta primer mix. A tag from a template-switch adaptor with 12 random nucleotides marked each cDNA molecule. From the 5' RACE reads, TCRdb called clonotypes with MiXCR, one entry per CDR3 protein. The sample holds about 1.4 million distinct CDR3 sequences; 59% are singletons and the top ten take roughly 6.3%. CDR3 size: 15 residues. The V and J ends lost 7 bases and 0 bases respectively, with 15 bases between them. Sequencing input: blood. This receptor was taken from a man between 18 and 35 years old in good health. The chain joins TRBV12-3 or TRBV12-4 to TRBJ2-5; D gene uncertain. CDR3 coding DNA: TGTGCCAGCAACAAGGAAGTGGGTTACCAAGAGACCCAGTACTTC. As protein: CASNKEVGYQETQYF.